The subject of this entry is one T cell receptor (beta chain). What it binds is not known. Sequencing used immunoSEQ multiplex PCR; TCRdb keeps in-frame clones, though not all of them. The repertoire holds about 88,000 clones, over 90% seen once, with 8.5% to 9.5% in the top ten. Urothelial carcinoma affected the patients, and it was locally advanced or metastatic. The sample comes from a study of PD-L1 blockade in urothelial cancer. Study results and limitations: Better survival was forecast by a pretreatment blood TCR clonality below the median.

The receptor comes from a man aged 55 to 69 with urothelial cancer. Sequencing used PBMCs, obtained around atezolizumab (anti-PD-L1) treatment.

The CDR3 coding sequence is TGTGCCAGCAGCTCGAAAAAAGTCGGGGGGTCTTCCTACAATGAGCAGTTCTTC. Translating gives CASSSKKVGGSSYNEQFF. The rearrangement uses TRBV5-4 and TRBJ2-1, with 7 bases that match TRBD2. J was trimmed by 1 base and V by 3 bases; bases with no gene match: 13. Germline V gene sequence: CDR1 SGHNT, CDR2 YYREEE (reference sequence). The CDR3 runs to 18 residues.